This T cell receptor (beta chain) was profiled in a study of blood T cell repertoires in COVID-19 (TCRdb year 2020). Some background on the complete study: Collaborator samples came from the United States, Italy and Spain and covered acute and convalescent phases of COVID-19. The sample metadata nearly always contained a de-identified subject ID, COVID-19 status, age in years and sex. The repertoires were released in a freely available public database intended as a resource for research on the immune response to SARS-CoV-2. Where HLA class I and class II types were available, the types were taken from metadata supplied by the sample provider, not from assay-based typing. Deeply sampled blood TCRbeta repertoires from subjects exposed to, actively infected with, or recovered from COVID-19 were included in the dataset. The prospective study material was composed of cDNA or gDNA derived from T cells, B-cell-depleted T cells, or PBMCs. Samples were obtained from the ongoing ImmuneRACE study (first 160 participants) and from some 1,200 subjects provided by 6 global collaborators.

Study-wide findings and limitations: The amount of clinical and demographic metadata varied by source and participant and was provided uncurated.

TCRbeta CDR3 regions were amplified from genomic DNA using the immunoSEQ Assay, a bias-controlled multiplex PCR. On the authors' methods: Nucleated cell counts per sample were estimated from amplification of reference gene primers within the assay. To quantify the absolute abundance of each unique TCRbeta CDR3 rearrangement, sequence reads were collapsed and filtered. For each sample, productive Simpson clonality was calculated as the square root of Simpson's diversity index over productive rearrangements. Sourced from immuneACCESS, this table was stored by TCRdb with only in-frame sequences that have V and J called. A share of the clones is absent; for the studies checked, an unresolved V gene accounts for under half, and the remainder has no known explanation. Clonal size and the V and J genes are those of that table, whereas D and trimming came from the DNA. The sample table holds 80,000 to 100,000 clones, of which 91% were seen once. More than 1.5% of the sample is in the top ten clones.

Each collaborating institution followed its own protocols to collect whole blood in K2EDTA tubes. For TCRbeta analysis, collaborators shipped samples in one of three forms: frozen whole blood, isolated PBMCs, or DNA extracted from either of those sample types. In its sample, this clone was seen a few times. Its binding antigen is unknown. The input lacks base qualities; no much larger clone sits a single base away. CDR1 and CDR2 are read off the germline V gene (reference sequence) as MNHEY and SMNVEV. V is cut by 4 bases and J by 7 bases, and the space between the germline ends is 22 bases. From its cysteine to its phenylalanine, the CDR3 spans 16 amino acids. The retained sequence is limited to the CDR3, 48 bases, with the frame set at the first base.

The receptor chain draws on TRBV27 and TRBJ1-2, with a tentative D gene TRBD1 over 6 matching bases. This receptor was obtained from a human donor with active COVID-19. The donor label of this sample is uncertain. The sequenced sample was peripheral blood. The CDR3 corresponds to CASSSRGTLPLGGYTF. The nucleotide sequence is TGTGCCAGCAGTTCCAGAGGGACACTACCCCTTGGTGGCTACACCTTC.